These 27 T cell receptor beta chains originate from one sample sequenced in a study of neurological immune-mediated disorders (dated by TCRdb to the late 2010s). Library preparation used 5' RACE. The data were produced on an Illumina HiSeq 2500. TCRdb reprocessed the public reads (quality trimming at Q25 with fastp, clone calling with MiXCR) and kept in-frame beta chains. Identical CDR3 proteins give one entry, which carries the most common genes and DNA. Here the sample has 50,000 to 70,000 distinct CDR3 sequences; about 10% occur a single time. The ten top clones hold about 6.3% of the sample. In light of the paper, this sample's time point label describes: longitudinal time-point 1 (baseline). Sequenced material: PBMCs. These receptors came from a male donor with HTLV-1-associated myelopathy (HAM/TSP).

This clonotype was seen at least ten times. This chain joins TRBV13 and TRBJ2-6; D gene unclear. Germline lookup yields CDR1 PRHDT and CDR2 FYEKMQ (reference sequence). V lost 0 bases, J lost 8 bases, and 8 bases lay in between. This CDR3 contains 14 residues. CDR3 residues: CASSLGGLTNVLTF. The CDR3, as DNA: TGTGCCAGCAGCTTAGGCGGGCTAACCAACGTCCTGACTTTC.

This clonotype was recorded at least ten times. V is TRBV11-3 and J is TRBJ2-7; D is possibly TRBD1 or TRBD2 (5 bases each). V was clipped by 2 bases and J by 7 bases, with 15 bases between them. The CDR3 is 14 amino acids. Germline V gene lookup returns CDR1 SGHNT and CDR2 YENEEA. This CDR3 reads CASSLKRVTVEQYF. CDR3 in DNA: TGTGCCAGCAGCTTAAAGAGGGTGACAGTTGAGCAGTACTTC.

The chain combines TRBV7-8 with TRBJ1-1; no clear D. The CDR3 is 13 residues long. V lost 4 bases to trimming and J lost 3 bases, with 9 bases between them. Per germline, CDR1 SGHVS and CDR2 FQNEAQ. The CDR3 sequence is CASSSRYHTEAFF. The CDR3 bases are TGTGCCAGCAGCTCCCGTTACCACACTGAAGCTTTCTTT.

This clonotype appeared many times. The gene calls are TRBV20-1 and TRBJ2-3, with 9 bases aligning to TRBD2. In germline, CDR1 is DFQATT, CDR2 SNEGSKA (reference sequence). This CDR3 has 17 residues. With 0 bases clipped from V and 3 bases from J, the junction kept 10 bases outside the gene matches. CDR3 nucleotide sequence: TGCAGTGCTAGAGATCTCTTCGCGGGGGGGCAGACAGATACGCAGTATTTT. Translation: CSARDLFAGGQTDTQYF.

This clonotype came up many times. The V gene is TRBV9, the J gene TRBJ1-5, with a tentative D call TRBD1 (6 bases). Germline V gene sequence: CDR1 SGDLS, CDR2 YYNGEE. Trimming shortened V by 4 bases and J by 8 bases, and 13 bases separated the two germline ends. The CDR3 consists of 13 residues. The CDR3 DNA sequence: TGTGCCAGCAGCTCGGGCCCAGGGGAGCCCCAGCATTTT. Protein: CASSSGPGEPQHF.

A remark on this clonotype: Being one base from a much bigger clone, this may be a read error. The chain is built from TRBV11-1 and TRBJ1-1; possible D gene TRBD1, 6 bases. The CDR3 has 15 residues. Trimming took off 4 bases at V and 4 bases at J, with 16 bases between the two ends. Germline assignment: CDR1 SGHAT and CDR2 FQDESV (reference sequence). The CDR3 coding sequence is TGTGCCAGCAGCTGGACTCCTACAGGGTGCACTGAAGCTTTCTTT. It yields the protein CASSWTPTGCTEAFF.

This sequence joins TRBV29-1 and TRBJ2-1; D gene unclear. The CDR3 sequence is 15 residues long. Germline CDR1 and CDR2: SQVTM and ANQGSEA. V gave up 1 base and J gave up 0 bases, with 10 bases separating them. CDR3: CSVEAGRRSYNEQFF. CDR3 DNA sequence: TGCAGCGTTGAAGCCGGACGACGCTCCTACAATGAGCAGTTCTTC.

By sample share, this clonotype is medium-sized. This chain joins TRBV7-6 and TRBJ1-4, with TRBD1 matching over 7 bases. CDR1 SGHVS and CDR2 FNYEAQ come from the germline V gene. V shed 2 bases and J 3 bases; nucleotides not matched to a gene: 9. This CDR3 comprises 17 residues. The CDR3 here is CASSLRRTGVPNEKLFF. CDR3 DNA sequence: TGTGCCAGCAGCTTACGACGGACAGGAGTGCCTAATGAAAAACTGTTTTTT. Complete variable domain (other parts from reference TRBV7-6 and TRBJ1-4): GAGVSQSPRYKVTKRGQDVALRCDPISGHVSLYWYRQALGQGPEFLTYFNYEAQQDKSGLPNDRFSAERPEGSISTLTIQRTEQRDSAMYRCASSLRRTGVPNEKLFFGSGTQLSVL.

This clonotype was recorded many times. This sequence joins TRBV5-6 and TRBJ1-4, with a weak D call TRBD1 (6 bases). The CDR3 length is 16 residues. Trimming removed 3 bases at V and 0 bases at J, with 12 bases between. CDR1 and CDR2 from the germline V gene are SGHDT and YYEEEE. CDR3 coding DNA: TGTGCCAGCAGCTGGGGGACATCCACAACTAATGAAAAACTGTTTTTT. This sequence encodes CASSWGTSTTNEKLFF.

This clonotype was found many times. The chain is built from TRBV20-1 and TRBJ1-5; D gene uncertain. This CDR3 has 13 residues. Trimming took 5 bases from V and 5 from J, leaving 13 bases between them. CDR1 is DFQATT and CDR2 is SNEGSKA in the germline V gene (reference sequence). This chain's CDR3 is CSAQATGDQPQHF. The CDR3 nucleotides are TGCAGTGCTCAAGCAACCGGGGATCAGCCCCAGCATTTT.

The table lists this clonotype with many counts. The chain employs TRBV20-1 and TRBJ2-5, with D perhaps TRBD1 (5 bases). Per the germline V gene, CDR1 is DFQATT and CDR2 is SNEGSKA (reference sequence). The CDR3 sequence is 12 residues long. The V gene lost 2 bases and the J gene lost 4 bases, with 8 bases spanning the gap. This CDR3 reads CSARKGAETQYF. The CDR3 bases are TGCAGTGCTAGAAAAGGGGCAGAGACCCAGTACTTC.

This clonotype was counted at least ten times. The rearrangement joins TRBV4-1 to TRBJ1-1, with a possible D match to TRBD1 (6 bases). Germline CDR1 is MGHRA and CDR2 is YSYEKL. This CDR3 contains 20 residues. V gave up 0 bases and J gave up 5 bases, with 28 bases separating them. The DNA of the CDR3 is TGCGCCAGCAGCCAAGATCGTTTAAGGGGGTCGAGTGGGGGTCGGACTGAAGCTTTCTTT. Amino acid sequence: CASSQDRLRGSSGGRTEAFF.

This clonotype was detected ten times or more. The rearrangement links TRBV5-6 to TRBJ2-1; 13 bases are shared with TRBD2. V lost 0 bases to trimming and J lost 3 bases; unmatched junction nucleotides: 0. Germline V CDR1 and CDR2: SGHDT, YYEEEE. This CDR3 spans 16 amino acids. CDR3 amino acids: CASSLGLAGGYNEQFF. For the CDR3, the DNA is TGTGCCAGCAGCTTGGGACTAGCGGGGGGCTACAATGAGCAGTTCTTC. Together with reference TRBV5-6 and TRBJ2-1, the CDR3 gives the full variable domain: DAGVTQSPTHLIKTRGQQVTLRCSPKSGHDTVSWYQQALGQGPQFIFQYYEEEERQRGNFPDRFSGHQFPNYSSELNVNALLLGDSALYLCASSLGLAGGYNEQFFGPGTRLTVL.

This chain joins TRBV5-1 and TRBJ2-3, with 7 bases fitting TRBD1. The V and J ends lost 4 bases and 0 bases, in that order; junction bases with no gene match: 5. Germline V lookup: CDR1 SGHRS, CDR2 YFSETQ. The length of the CDR3 is 15 residues. This chain's CDR3 is CASSLTGISTDTQYF. As DNA, the CDR3 is TGCGCCAGCAGCCTGACAGGGATTAGCACAGATACGCAGTATTTT.

At least ten counts were recorded for this clonotype. The V gene is TRBV12-3 or TRBV12-4, the J gene TRBJ2-1; 8 nucleotides agree with TRBD2. V trimming: 1 base; J trimming: 6 bases; junction bases outside the gene matches: 5. The length of the CDR3 is 15 residues. CDR3 protein: CASSLGRGAPNEQFF. CDR3 DNA sequence: TGTGCCAGCAGTTTAGGGCGGGGGGCCCCCAATGAGCAGTTCTTC.

This clonotype was seen ten or more times. This chain connects TRBV20-1 to TRBJ1-5; D possibly corresponds to TRBD1 (6 bases). V lost 1 base and J 7 bases, leaving 17 bases between the germline ends. Germline CDR1 DFQATT, CDR2 SNEGSKA (reference sequence). This CDR3 has 15 residues. CDR3 DNA: TGCAGTGCTAGAGCTTACAGGGTTATGGAACAGCCCCAGCATTTT. Residues: CSARAYRVMEQPQHF.

In this sample, this clonotype turned up many times. This chain connects TRBV20-1 to TRBJ2-2; the match to TRBD1 covers 8 bases. Per the germline V gene, CDR1 is DFQATT and CDR2 is SNEGSKA (reference sequence). The V gene end was trimmed by 0 bases and the J gene end by 0 bases; junction bases not matched to a gene: 3. The CDR3 runs 16 residues. The CDR3 loop reads CSARERTGSNTGELFF. In nucleotides, the CDR3 is TGCAGTGCTAGAGAACGGACAGGGTCGAACACCGGGGAGCTGTTTTTT.

This clonotype was recorded at least ten times. The chain couples TRBV7-6 to TRBJ2-3; the match to TRBD1 covers 7 bases. Germline values: CDR1 SGHVS, CDR2 FNYEAQ. The CDR3 has 15 amino acids. V lost 5 bases and J lost 2; bases outside the gene matches: 7. CDR3 nucleotides: TGTGCCAGCAGCACCCCAGGGGGTGCCACAGATACGCAGTATTTT. Translated: CASSTPGGATDTQYF.

In this sample, this clonotype turned up many times. CDR3: CASSLPVRGGNQPQHF. As DNA, the CDR3 is TGTGCCAGCAGTTTACCCGTTCGGGGCGGCAATCAGCCCCAGCATTTT. The chain has TRBV28 and TRBJ1-5; possibly TRBD1 for D (5 bases). The V and J ends lost 2 bases and 2 bases respectively, with 13 bases between them. This CDR3 is 16 amino acids long. CDR1 MDHEN and CDR2 SYDVKM come from the germline V gene.

About this clonotype: A much larger clone differs from this one at a single base, so this may be a read error. The rearrangement joins TRBV9 to TRBJ2-7; TRBD1 might be the D (6 bases). Germline V CDR1 and CDR2: SGDLS, YYNGEE. Trimming shortened V by 4 bases and J by 5 bases, and 13 bases separated the two germline ends. The CDR3 runs 13 residues. The CDR3 loop is CASSQGRGHEQYF. CDR3 bases: TGTGCCAGCAGCCAGGGCAGGGGTCACGAGCAGTACTTC.

This clonotype was seen repeatedly, ten times or more. V and J are TRBV27 and TRBJ1-5; D is possibly TRBD1 (5 bases). The germline V gene encodes CDR1 MNHEY and CDR2 SMNVEV (reference sequence). The CDR3 has 14 amino acids. Trimming stripped 2 bases from V and 3 bases from J, with 8 bases between. The CDR3 DNA is TGTGCCAGCAGTTTACTAGGGGTCAATCAGCCCCAGCATTTT. Translated: CASSLLGVNQPQHF.

This clonotype was picked up many times. The chain has TRBV3-1 and TRBJ2-5; D is possibly TRBD1 (6 bases). V lost 0 bases, J lost 4 bases, and 12 bases lay in between. The CDR3 length is 15 residues. Germline V gene data show CDR1 as LGHDT and CDR2 as YNNKEL (reference sequence). CDR3 region: CASSQDLGRGETQYF. In DNA form, the CDR3 reads TGTGCCAGCAGCCAAGATCTTGGCAGGGGAGAGACCCAGTACTTC.

This clonotype has ten or more counts. V gene TRBV10-3 combines with J gene TRBJ1-2; 8 positions agree with TRBD1. The V and J ends lost 8 bases and 2 bases, in that order; junction bases with no gene match: 1. Germline-derived CDR1 and CDR2 are ENHRY and SYGVKD. CDR3 length equals 12 residues. CDR3 region: CAIGQGNYGYTF. CDR3 DNA: TGTGCCATCGGACAGGGAAACTATGGCTACACCTTC.

This clonotype was seen ten or more times. The chain combines TRBV12-3 or TRBV12-4 with TRBJ2-5, with TRBD2 identical over 11 bases. This CDR3 region has 16 residues. The ends lost 5 bases at V and 0 bases at J; junction bases unmatched: 5. In nucleotides, the CDR3 is TGTGCCAGCAGTCGCTTAGCGGGGGGGCACCAAGAGACCCAGTACTTC. It encodes CASSRLAGGHQETQYF.

This clonotype has a count of ten or more. The junction does not match germline at one end; this may be a read error. V and J are TRBV12-3 or TRBV12-4 and TRBJ2-5, with 13 bases that match TRBD2. This CDR3 is built from 14 residues. The CDR3 nucleotides are TGTGCCAGCAGTTCTAGGACTAGCGGGGGAAGTGGACTCTTC. It is translated as CASSSRTSGGSGLF.

On this clonotype itself: A read error is possible here, since a much larger clone lies one base away. The genes are TRBV20-1 and TRBJ2-3, with D unresolved. This CDR3 is built from 15 residues. From germline, CDR1 is DFQATT and CDR2 SNEGSKA (reference sequence). Trimming removed 2 bases at V and 0 bases at J, with 12 bases between. The chain's CDR3 is CSARLPGSSTDTQYF. CDR3 coding DNA: TGCAGTGCTAGACTACCTGGTTCTAGCACAGATACGCAGTATTTT.

This clonotype was seen many times. This chain joins TRBV7-8 and TRBJ2-3; D possibly matches TRBD1 or TRBD2 (7 bases each). Germline V gives CDR1 SGHVS, CDR2 FQNEAQ. V was clipped by 2 bases and J by 4 bases, with 13 bases between them. CDR3 size: 15 residues. In DNA, the CDR3 is TGTGCCAGCAGCTTACTGGCAGGGGGGGCAGATACGCAGTATTTT. It specifies CASSLLAGGADTQYF.